Following are 25 T cell receptor beta chains from one sample sequenced in a study of beta chain features in type 1 diabetes. Study-wide results and caveats: TCRB CDR3s were moderately but significantly shorter in Type 1 diabetes patients in all four CD4+ subsets.

The sequenced template was cDNA made from the entire isolated RNA. Sequencing was performed with immunoSEQ multiplex PCR; in TCRdb, only in-frame clones are kept and a portion is missing. The sample shows 150,000 to 200,000 clones, approximately 8% of them seen only once. These TCRs are of unknown antigen specificity. The sequencing sample was made of central memory CD4+ T cells from blood. All receptors come from a woman aged 40 to 50 with type 1 diabetes.

The chain links TRBV19 to TRBJ2-1; 9 bases match TRBD2. Germline loops: CDR1 LNHDA, CDR2 SQIVND (reference sequence). This CDR3 has 17 amino acids. Germline trimming cut 0 bases from V and 6 bases from J; bases unmatched to any gene: 9. CDR3 DNA: TGTGCCAGTAGTATAGAGAACGGACTAGCGCTTGGCAATGAGCAGTTCTTC. Its translation is CASSIENGLALGNEQFF.

This sequence joins TRBV29-1 and TRBJ2-7, with TRBD2 matching 7 bases. Trimming took 6 bases from V and 0 from J; bases not matched to a gene: 11. CDR1 is SQVTM and CDR2 is ANQGSEA in the germline V gene. The CDR3 is 15 residues long. Here the CDR3 reads CSVSRAGWGSYEQYF. For the CDR3, the DNA is TGCAGCGTCAGTCGAGCGGGATGGGGCTCCTACGAGCAGTACTTC.

V usage is TRBV29-1 and J usage is TRBJ2-5, with D maybe TRBD1 (7 bases). CDR3 length: 16 amino acids. Deletions cut 1 base from V and 2 bases from J, with 17 bases between. Per germline, CDR1 SQVTM and CDR2 ANQGSEA. CDR3 sequence reads: CSVEGGRGAPQETQYF. CDR3 sequence (DNA): TGCAGCGTTGAAGGAGGCAGGGGGGCACCACAAGAGACCCAGTACTTC.

This clone was seen more than once but under ten times. The chain links TRBV7-9 to TRBJ1-1; 11 bases line up with TRBD1. The CDR3 totals 18 residues. The ends lost 1 base at V and 4 bases at J; junction bases unmatched: 11. Germline V CDR1 and CDR2: SEHNR, FQNEAQ (reference sequence). CDR3 loop: CASSLGLGGTGGITEAFF. The DNA of the CDR3 is TGTGCCAGCAGCTTAGGATTAGGTGGGACAGGGGGAATCACTGAAGCTTTCTTT.

The rearrangement uses TRBV6-6 and TRBJ1-6; D unresolved. Trimming took 4 bases from V and 7 from J, leaving 11 bases between them. The CDR3 runs 14 residues. Germline CDR1 is MNHNY and CDR2 is SVGAGI (reference sequence). Here the CDR3 reads CASSLVAGNSPLHF. The DNA of the CDR3 is TGTGCCAGCAGTTTAGTGGCGGGAAATTCACCCCTCCACTTT.

The chain combines TRBV6-6 with TRBJ2-2, with TRBD1 as a possible D gene (6 bases). Germline V gene data show CDR1 as MNHNY and CDR2 as SVGAGI (reference sequence). The CDR3 runs 14 residues. The germline V and J ends were trimmed by 6 bases and 4 bases, with 12 bases remaining between them. CDR3 DNA sequence: TGTGCCAGCAGAAACAGGGAGAGCACCGGGGAGCTGTTTTTT. As protein: CASRNRESTGELFF.

This clone showed up just a few times. The chain is built from TRBV5-6 and TRBJ2-3; the D gene is possibly TRBD2 (6 bases). The CDR3 consists of 16 residues. Germline V gene sequence: CDR1 SGHDT, CDR2 YYEEEE. V was trimmed by 3 bases and J by 2 bases, leaving 16 bases between them. The chain's CDR3 is CASSSTSSYITDTQYF. CDR3 coding DNA: TGTGCCAGCAGCTCGACTAGTTCCTACATCACAGATACGCAGTATTTT.

In this sample, this clone turned up a few times. This rearrangement joins TRBV6-6 to TRBJ1-2; 7 positions agree with TRBD1. CDR1 MNHNY and CDR2 SVGAGI come from the germline V gene (reference sequence). With 6 bases clipped from V and 3 bases from J, the junction kept 10 bases outside the gene matches. This CDR3 has 15 residues. CDR3 region: CASSLTWDSYYGYTF. In DNA form, the CDR3 reads TGTGCCAGCAGCTTGACCTGGGACAGCTACTATGGCTACACCTTC.

This clone was counted a few times. The chain carries TRBV7-2 and TRBJ1-1; TRBD1 is a possible D gene (5 bases). Germline CDR1 reads SGHTA; CDR2 reads FQGNSA. CDR3 size: 11 residues. V gave up 8 bases and J gave up 6 bases, with 10 bases separating them. CDR3 DNA: TGTGCCAGCGGGACTATCGCTGAAGCTTTCTTT. Its protein is CASGTIAEAFF.

The V call is TRBV7-2, the J call TRBJ2-1; a possible D gene is TRBD2 (5 bases). CDR1 SGHTA and CDR2 FQGNSA come from the germline V gene. V shed 5 bases and J shed 6 bases, with 14 bases lying between them. The CDR3 is made up of 14 amino acids. The CDR3 spells CASSRAWRLNEQFF. The CDR3 bases are TGTGCCAGCAGCCGGGCCTGGAGGCTCAATGAGCAGTTCTTC. Filled out from reference TRBV7-2 and TRBJ2-1, the complete variable domain reads GAGVSQSPSNKVTEKGKDVELRCDPISGHTALYWYRQSLGQGLEFLIYFQGNSAPDKSGLPSDRFSAERTGGSVSTLTIQRTQQEDSAVYLCASSRAWRLNEQFFGPGTRLTVL.

The chain is built from TRBV11-1 and TRBJ2-2, with D perhaps TRBD1 (6 bases). The CDR3 has 18 residues. Germline values: CDR1 SGHAT, CDR2 FQDESV (reference sequence). V lost 2 bases, J lost 5 bases, and 21 bases lay in between. CDR3 sequence: CASSLKGAGEPQTGELFF. The CDR3 bases are TGTGCCAGCAGCTTAAAGGGCGCAGGGGAGCCGCAAACCGGGGAGCTGTTTTTT.

The V gene is TRBV7-2, the J gene TRBJ2-7, with a weak D call TRBD1 (6 bases). This CDR3 spans 13 amino acids. Deletions cut 4 bases from V and 7 bases from J, with 14 bases between. Germline lookup yields CDR1 SGHTA and CDR2 FQGNSA. Here the CDR3 DNA reads TGTGCCAGCAGCTCACAGGGTCTTGAGGAGCAGTACTTC. Protein product: CASSSQGLEEQYF. Together with reference TRBV7-2 and TRBJ2-7, the CDR3 gives the full variable domain: GAGVSQSPSNKVTEKGKDVELRCDPISGHTALYWYRQSLGQGLEFLIYFQGNSAPDKSGLPSDRFSAERTGGSVSTLTIQRTQQEDSAVYLCASSSQGLEEQYFGPGTRLTVT.

The table lists this clone with a few counts. V usage is TRBV28 and J usage is TRBJ1-4; perhaps TRBD1 as D (5 bases). The length of the CDR3 is 15 residues. Deletions cut 5 bases from V and 8 bases from J, with 18 bases between. Per the germline V gene, CDR1 is MDHEN and CDR2 is SYDVKM. The CDR3 DNA reads TGTGCCAGCAGTCCTCACAGGACCGGAGGGGAAAAACTGTTTTTT. Protein sequence: CASSPHRTGGEKLFF.

CDR3 loop: CASSLGGQGETQYF. The DNA of the CDR3 is TGTGCCAGCAGCTTAGGGGGACAGGGCGAGACCCAGTACTTC. V gene TRBV11-2 combines with J gene TRBJ2-5; 9 bases fit TRBD1. With 1 base clipped from V and 5 bases from J, the junction kept 2 bases outside the gene matches. The germline V gene encodes CDR1 SGHAT and CDR2 FQNNGV. The CDR3 extends over 14 amino acids.

The chain employs TRBV15 and TRBJ1-2; 9 nucleotides match TRBD1. The CDR3 runs to 15 residues. Germline lookup yields CDR1 LNHNV and CDR2 YYDKDF (reference sequence). V shed 3 bases and J 5 bases; nucleotides not matched to a gene: 7. In nucleotides, the CDR3 is TGTGCCACCAGCAGGGGGGCGGACAGGGGTTATGGCTACACCTTC. It codes for CATSRGADRGYGYTF.

Only a few counts were recorded for this clone. This CDR3 is CAISAGGAGGDQETQYF. Here the CDR3 DNA reads TGTGCCATCAGTGCGGGCGGAGCGGGAGGAGACCAAGAGACCCAGTACTTC. The chain carries TRBV10-3 and TRBJ2-5; 9 bases map to TRBD2. Germline loops: CDR1 ENHRY, CDR2 SYGVKD. This CDR3 has 17 amino acids. After removal of 4 bases from V and 0 bases from J, the junction contained 9 bases not matched to a gene.

This clone was seen a handful of times. The chain links TRBV4-3 to TRBJ1-3; possible D gene TRBD1, 5 bases. Germline assignment: CDR1 LGHNA and CDR2 YSLEER. Trimming removed 1 base from V and 0 bases from J, with 16 bases in between. This CDR3 spans 18 amino acids. CDR3 bases: TGCGCCAGCAGCCAAGCGGCGGGACGGATAAGCTCTGGAAACACCATATATTTT. As protein: CASSQAAGRISSGNTIYF.

This clone was counted a few times. Here the CDR3 reads CASSFSGANSPLHF. In nucleotides, the CDR3 is TGTGCCAGCAGTTTCTCAGGGGCTAATTCACCCCTCCACTTT. V usage is TRBV27 and J usage is TRBJ1-6; perhaps TRBD1 as D (6 bases). In germline, CDR1 is MNHEY, CDR2 SMNVEV (reference sequence). The V and J ends lost 3 bases and 6 bases respectively, with 9 bases between them. The CDR3 totals 14 residues.

This clone was recorded many times. The genes are TRBV5-1 and TRBJ2-7; 7 bases map to TRBD2. J lost 5 bases, V lost 0 bases, and 8 bases had no gene match. CDR1 is SGHRS and CDR2 is YFSETQ in the germline V gene. CDR3 length equals 15 residues. This CDR3 is CASSLGGGSRDEQYF. The CDR3 coding sequence is TGCGCCAGCAGCTTGGGGGGCGGGAGCCGCGACGAGCAGTACTTC. The full variable domain, rest sourced from reference TRBV5-1 and TRBJ2-7, is KAGVTQTPRYLIKTRGQQVTLSCSPISGHRSVSWYQQTPGQGLQFLFEYFSETQRNKGNFPGRFSGRQFSNSRSEMNVSTLELGDSALYLCASSLGGGSRDEQYFGPGTRLTVT.

This clone occurred once. DNA of the CDR3: TGTGCCAGCAGCCCCGCACGTCAGGCCCCGGTGGCCATCCAAGAGACCCAGTACTTC. As protein: CASSPARQAPVAIQETQYF. The genes are TRBV7-2 and TRBJ2-5; D is ambiguous. The germline CDR1 and CDR2 sequences are SGHTA and FQGNSA. The CDR3 is 19 residues long. V lost 5 bases, J lost 1 base, and 26 bases lay in between.

J is TRBJ2-3 and V is TRBV29-1; D call uncertain. The CDR3 runs to 14 residues. The V gene's germline CDR1 is SQVTM and CDR2 ANQGSEA. V was cut by 1 base and J by 2 bases, with 10 bases left in between. The CDR3, as DNA: TGCAGCGTTGAAGCCGGGTACCTCACAGATACGCAGTATTTT. Amino acid sequence: CSVEAGYLTDTQYF.

This clone came up a few times. The gene calls are TRBV27 and TRBJ1-1; D is possibly TRBD1 (5 bases). Germline V gene data show CDR1 as MNHEY and CDR2 as SMNVEV (reference sequence). V lost 3 bases, J lost 3 bases, and 11 bases lay in between. The CDR3 spans 14 residues. The CDR3 region has the DNA TGTGCCAGCAGTTTCCGGGACTCCCACACTGAAGCTTTCTTT. Its protein product is CASSFRDSHTEAFF.

This clone was detected many times. V is TRBV5-6 and J is TRBJ2-1, with TRBD1 as a possible D gene (5 bases). V lost 4 bases and J lost 10, with 15 bases in between. The CDR3 sequence is 13 residues long. The germline CDR1 and CDR2 sequences are SGHDT and YYEEEE. The DNA of the CDR3 is TGTGCCAGCAGCCCCTTCAGGGAAGGCGAGCAGTTCTTC. Protein sequence: CASSPFREGEQFF. The full variable domain, in which reference TRBV5-6 and TRBJ2-1 provide the parts outside the CDR3, is DAGVTQSPTHLIKTRGQQVTLRCSPKSGHDTVSWYQQALGQGPQFIFQYYEEEERQRGNFPDRFSGHQFPNYSSELNVNALLLGDSALYLCASSPFREGEQFFGPGTRLTVL.

This clone was observed a few times. The rearrangement links TRBV29-1 to TRBJ2-7, with 8 bases lining up with TRBD1. The CDR3 is 12 amino acids. With V trimmed by 4 bases and J by 3 bases, 2 bases remained unmatched. CDR1 is SQVTM and CDR2 is ANQGSEA in the germline V gene. The CDR3 sequence is CSVGDRFYEQYF. DNA for the CDR3: TGCAGCGTTGGGGACAGGTTCTACGAGCAGTACTTC.

This clone was counted only a few times. The chain has TRBV5-1 and TRBJ1-1; 7 bases fit TRBD1. The length of the CDR3 is 13 residues. Per the germline V gene, CDR1 is SGHRS and CDR2 is YFSETQ. J lost 6 bases, V lost 3 bases, and 5 bases had no gene match. The CDR3 DNA reads TGCGCCAGCAGCTCACTACAGGGGCCTGAAGCTTTCTTT. Its translation: CASSSLQGPEAFF.